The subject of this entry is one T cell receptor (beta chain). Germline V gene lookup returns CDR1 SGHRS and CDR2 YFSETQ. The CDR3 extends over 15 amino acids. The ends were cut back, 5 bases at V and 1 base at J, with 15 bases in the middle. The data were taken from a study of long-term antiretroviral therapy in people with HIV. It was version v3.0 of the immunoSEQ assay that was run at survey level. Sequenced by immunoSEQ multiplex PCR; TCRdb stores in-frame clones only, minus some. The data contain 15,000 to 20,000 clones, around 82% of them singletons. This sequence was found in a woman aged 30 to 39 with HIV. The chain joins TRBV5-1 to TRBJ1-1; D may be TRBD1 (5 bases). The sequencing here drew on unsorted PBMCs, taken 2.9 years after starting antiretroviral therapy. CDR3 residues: CASRETRDENTEAFF. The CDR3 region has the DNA TGCGCCAGCAGGGAGACCAGGGATGAGAACACTGAAGCTTTCTTT.